The clone carrying this T cell receptor (beta chain) was seen once. The antigen remains unidentified. The TCR beta CDR3 regions underwent amplification using RNA transcripts as the source. A set of HTBI primers served as the primers for a first-round RT-PCR of the TCR CDR3. TCRdb reprocessed the multiplex PCR reads with MiXCR, giving one entry per CDR3 protein. The sample yields some 560,000 distinct CDR3 sequences, around 16% seen once. This record comes from a study of T cells in Graves' hyperthyroidism and ophthalmopathy. Broader study findings: Most thyroid-expanded clonotypes above 0.001 were also found in blood.

The clonotype was recovered from a woman in her 30s with Graves' hyperthyroidism. The sample was blood.

The CDR3, as DNA: TGTGCCAGCAGTTCTTGGCAGGGTAGTACCGGGGAGCTGTTTTTT. Protein: CASSSWQGSTGELFF. The rearrangement links TRBV28 to TRBJ2-2; the D gene is possibly TRBD1 (5 bases). V was shortened by 4 bases and J by 5 bases, with 14 bases between the two germline ends. The CDR3 extends over 15 amino acids. Germline CDR1 reads MDHEN; CDR2 reads SYDVKM.